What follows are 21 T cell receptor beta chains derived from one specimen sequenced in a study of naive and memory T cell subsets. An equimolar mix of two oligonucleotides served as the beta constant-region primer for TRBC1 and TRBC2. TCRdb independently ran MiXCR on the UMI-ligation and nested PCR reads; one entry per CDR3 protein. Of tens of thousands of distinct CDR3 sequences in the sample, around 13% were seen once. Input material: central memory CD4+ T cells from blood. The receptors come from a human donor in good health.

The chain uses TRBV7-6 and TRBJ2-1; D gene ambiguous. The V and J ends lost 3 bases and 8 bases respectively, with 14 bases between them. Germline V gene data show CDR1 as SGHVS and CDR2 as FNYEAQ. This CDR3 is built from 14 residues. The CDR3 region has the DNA TGTGCCAGCAGCTTCCTGACTTCTTCAGATGAGCAGTTCTTC. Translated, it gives CASSFLTSSDEQFF.

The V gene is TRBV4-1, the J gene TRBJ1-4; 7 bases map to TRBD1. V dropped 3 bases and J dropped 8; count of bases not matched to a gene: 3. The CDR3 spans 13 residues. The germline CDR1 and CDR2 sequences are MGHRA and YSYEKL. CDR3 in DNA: TGCGCCAGCAGCCATATGGACAGGGAAAAACTGTTTTTT. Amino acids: CASSHMDREKLFF.

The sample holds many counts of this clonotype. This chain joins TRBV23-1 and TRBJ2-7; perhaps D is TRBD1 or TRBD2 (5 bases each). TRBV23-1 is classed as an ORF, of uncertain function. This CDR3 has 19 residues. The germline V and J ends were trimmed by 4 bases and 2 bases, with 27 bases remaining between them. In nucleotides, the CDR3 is TGCGCCAGCAGTCCCCCTAGACTCGGGACGGACCACCAGCCCTACGAGCAGTACTTC. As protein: CASSPPRLGTDHQPYEQYF.

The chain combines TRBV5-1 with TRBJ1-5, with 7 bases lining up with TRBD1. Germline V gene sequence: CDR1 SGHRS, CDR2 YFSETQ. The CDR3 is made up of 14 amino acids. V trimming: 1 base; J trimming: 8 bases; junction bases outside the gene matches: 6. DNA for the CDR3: TGCGCCAGCAGCTTGCTCGGCAGGGGGGAGCCCCAGCATTTT. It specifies CASSLLGRGEPQHF.

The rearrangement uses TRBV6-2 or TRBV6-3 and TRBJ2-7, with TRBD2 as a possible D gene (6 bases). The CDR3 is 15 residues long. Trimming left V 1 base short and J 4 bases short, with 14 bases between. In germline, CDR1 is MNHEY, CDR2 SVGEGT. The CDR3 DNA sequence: TGTGCCAGCAGTTACTGGGCGGGAAGTGGATACGAGCAGTACTTC. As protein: CASSYWAGSGYEQYF.

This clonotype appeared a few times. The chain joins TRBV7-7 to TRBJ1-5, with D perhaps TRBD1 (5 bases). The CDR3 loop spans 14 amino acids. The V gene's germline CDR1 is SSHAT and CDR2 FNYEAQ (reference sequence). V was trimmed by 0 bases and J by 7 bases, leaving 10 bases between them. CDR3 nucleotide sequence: TGTGCCAGCAGCTTAGCGCGAGGGGAGCAGCCCCAGCATTTT. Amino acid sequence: CASSLARGEQPQHF.

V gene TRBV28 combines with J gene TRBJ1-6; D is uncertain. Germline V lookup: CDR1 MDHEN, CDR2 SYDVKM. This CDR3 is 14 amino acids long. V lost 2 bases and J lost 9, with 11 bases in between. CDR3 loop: CASSLDPVLSPLHF. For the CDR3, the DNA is TGTGCCAGCAGTTTAGATCCTGTCCTTTCACCCCTCCACTTT.

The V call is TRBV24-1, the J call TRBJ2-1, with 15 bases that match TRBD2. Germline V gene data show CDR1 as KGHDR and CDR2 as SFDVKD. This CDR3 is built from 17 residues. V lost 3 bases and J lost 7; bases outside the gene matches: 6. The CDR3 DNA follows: TGTGCCACCAGTGATCCCGGACTAGCGGGAGGGGGAAATGAGCAGTTCTTC. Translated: CATSDPGLAGGGNEQFF.

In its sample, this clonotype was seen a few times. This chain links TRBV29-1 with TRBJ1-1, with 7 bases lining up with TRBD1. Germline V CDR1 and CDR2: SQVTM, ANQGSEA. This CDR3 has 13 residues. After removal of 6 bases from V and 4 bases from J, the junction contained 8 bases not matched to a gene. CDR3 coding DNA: TGCAGCGTCAGGGACAGTGAACTCACTGAAGCTTTCTTT. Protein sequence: CSVRDSELTEAFF.

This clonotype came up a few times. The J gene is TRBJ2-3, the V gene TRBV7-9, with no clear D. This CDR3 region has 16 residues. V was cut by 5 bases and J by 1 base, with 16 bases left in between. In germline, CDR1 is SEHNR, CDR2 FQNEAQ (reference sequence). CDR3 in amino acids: CASSRAARPGTDTQYF. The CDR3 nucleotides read TGTGCCAGCAGCCGCGCGGCAAGACCCGGCACAGATACGCAGTATTTT.

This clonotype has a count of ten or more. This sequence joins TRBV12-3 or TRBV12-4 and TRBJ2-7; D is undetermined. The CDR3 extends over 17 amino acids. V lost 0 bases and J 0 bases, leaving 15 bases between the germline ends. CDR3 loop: CASSLAQFLTSSYEQYF. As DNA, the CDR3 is TGTGCCAGCAGTTTAGCGCAATTTTTAACGAGCTCCTACGAGCAGTACTTC.

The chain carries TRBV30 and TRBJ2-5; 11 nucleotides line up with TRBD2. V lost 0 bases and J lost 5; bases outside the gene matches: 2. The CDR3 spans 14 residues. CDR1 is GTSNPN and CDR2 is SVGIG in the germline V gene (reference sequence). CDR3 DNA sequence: TGTGCCTGGAGTGTCACTAGCGGGAGCGAGACCCAGTACTTC. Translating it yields CAWSVTSGSETQYF.

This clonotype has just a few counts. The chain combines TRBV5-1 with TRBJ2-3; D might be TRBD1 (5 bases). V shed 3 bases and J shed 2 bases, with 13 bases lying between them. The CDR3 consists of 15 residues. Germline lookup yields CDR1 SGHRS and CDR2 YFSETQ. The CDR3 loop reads CASSSAGSITDTQYF. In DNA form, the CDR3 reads TGCGCCAGCAGCTCTGCAGGGTCGATCACAGATACGCAGTATTTT.

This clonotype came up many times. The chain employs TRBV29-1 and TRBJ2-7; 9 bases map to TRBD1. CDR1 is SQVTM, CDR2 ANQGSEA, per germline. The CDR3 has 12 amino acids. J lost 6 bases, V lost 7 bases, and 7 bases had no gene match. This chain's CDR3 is CSAGQGFFEQYF. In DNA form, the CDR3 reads TGCAGCGCGGGACAGGGATTCTTCGAGCAGTACTTC.

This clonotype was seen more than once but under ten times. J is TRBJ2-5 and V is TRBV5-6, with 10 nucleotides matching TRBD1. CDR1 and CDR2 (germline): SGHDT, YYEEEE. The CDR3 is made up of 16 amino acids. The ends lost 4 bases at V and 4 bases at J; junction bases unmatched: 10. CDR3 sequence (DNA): TGTGCCAGCAGCCAACGTCGGACAGGGGGTATAGAGACCCAGTACTTC. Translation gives CASSQRRTGGIETQYF.

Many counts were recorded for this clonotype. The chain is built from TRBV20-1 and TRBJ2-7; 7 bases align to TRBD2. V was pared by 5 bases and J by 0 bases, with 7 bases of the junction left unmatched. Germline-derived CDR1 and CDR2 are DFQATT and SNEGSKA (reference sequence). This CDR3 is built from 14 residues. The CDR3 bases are TGCAGTGCTCAGACTAGCAGAAACTCCTACGAGCAGTACTTC. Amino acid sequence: CSAQTSRNSYEQYF.

The CDR3 coding sequence is TGCGCCAGCAGCCAAGACTTTTTAAGCACAGATACGCAGTATTTT. Its protein product is CASSQDFLSTDTQYF. This rearrangement joins TRBV4-1 to TRBJ2-3; no definite D call. V lost 0 bases and J lost 0, with 7 bases in between. Germline loops: CDR1 MGHRA, CDR2 YSYEKL. CDR3 length: 15 amino acids.

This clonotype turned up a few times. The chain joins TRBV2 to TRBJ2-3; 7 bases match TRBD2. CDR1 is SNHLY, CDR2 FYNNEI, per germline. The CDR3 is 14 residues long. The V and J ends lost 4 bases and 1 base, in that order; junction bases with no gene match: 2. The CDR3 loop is CASSVREGTDTQYF. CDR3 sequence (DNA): TGTGCCAGCAGTGTACGGGAGGGCACAGATACGCAGTATTTT.

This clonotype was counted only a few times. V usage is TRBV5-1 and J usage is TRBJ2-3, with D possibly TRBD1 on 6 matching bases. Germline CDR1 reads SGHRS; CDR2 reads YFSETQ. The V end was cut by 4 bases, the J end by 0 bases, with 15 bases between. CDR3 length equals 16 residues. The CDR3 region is CASSPGLGQSTDTQYF. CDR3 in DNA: TGCGCCAGCAGCCCTGGCTTAGGACAGAGCACAGATACGCAGTATTTT.

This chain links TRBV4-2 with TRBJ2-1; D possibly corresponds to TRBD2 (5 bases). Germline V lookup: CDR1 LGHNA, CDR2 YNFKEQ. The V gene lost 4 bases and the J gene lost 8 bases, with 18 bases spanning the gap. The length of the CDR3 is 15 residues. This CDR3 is CASSRRLASQYEQFF. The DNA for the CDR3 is TGTGCCAGCAGCCGAAGATTGGCTAGCCAATATGAGCAGTTCTTC.

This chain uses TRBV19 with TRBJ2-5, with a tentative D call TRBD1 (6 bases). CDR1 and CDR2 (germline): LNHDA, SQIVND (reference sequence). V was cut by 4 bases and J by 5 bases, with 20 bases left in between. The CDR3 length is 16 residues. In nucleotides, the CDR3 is TGTGCCAGTAGTACGGGGCAGGGGATTATCTCGGAGACCCAGTACTTC. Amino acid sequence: CASSTGQGIISETQYF.